This T cell receptor beta chain is from a study of early T cells in non-severe SARS-CoV-2 infection. Study information: Sequencing used unsorted whole-blood bulk RNA, so chains lack pairing. The study's findings and limits: Clonotype matching in VDJdb favored anti-spike CD8 responses and did not capture private and CD4 specificities.

This clonotype is labeled as medium-sized. Its antigen is currently unknown. Individual cDNA molecules each received unique molecular identifiers attached to them. TCRdb re-derived calls from the 5' RACE reads in MiXCR, one entry per CDR3 protein. In the table there are some 20,000 distinct CDR3 sequences, approximately 4.8% of which are singletons. The V end lost 0 bases, the J end lost 0 bases, and 12 bases lay between the germline ends. Germline V gives CDR1 MGHRA, CDR2 YSYEKL. The CDR3 is made up of 17 amino acids. Material for sequencing was whole blood. The origin of this receptor is an adult who was a healthcare worker with PCR-confirmed SARS-CoV-2 infection or an uninfected control (not recorded which). The chain combines TRBV4-1 with TRBJ1-3; D call uncertain. CDR3 residues: CASSQEPTRSSGNTIYF. CDR3 DNA: TGCGCCAGCAGCCAAGAACCTACGAGATCCTCTGGAAACACCATATATTTT.